This paragraph covers one TCR beta chain sequence. Antigen unknown. TCRdb reanalysed the RT-PCR reads using MiXCR and keeps one entry per CDR3 protein. This sample has roughly 760,000 distinct CDR3 sequences, with over 20% found just once. The data belong to a study of response to subunit inactivated influenza vaccine. Study-wide points: The authors offered the suggestion that each seasonal influenza vaccination recruits few new T cells.

CDR3 length: 17 amino acids. V was clipped by 3 bases and J by 3 bases; unmatched bases: 13. The gene calls are TRBV12-3 or TRBV12-4 and TRBJ2-7; 8 bases map to TRBD2. This specimen consisted of PBMCs from blood, obtained about 5 days after vaccination. The TCR comes from a man aged 45-65 years who received an inactivated influenza vaccine. CDR3 in DNA: TGTGCCAGCAGTTTGGGATTAGCGGGGTCTCGGGTCTACGAGCAGTACTTC. Translated: CASSLGLAGSRVYEQYF.